This T cell receptor (beta chain) was identified in a study of vaccination and CD4 T cells after COVID-19. Oncomine TCR Beta short-read sequencing was applied to DNA from cultured CD4+ T cells. TCRdb analysed the PCR reads with MiXCR anew, one entry per CDR3 protein. The sample comprises 15,000 to 20,000 distinct CDR3 sequences, over 45% of which are singletons, and 10% to 15% rests with the top ten. Trimming left V 4 bases short and J 5 bases short, with 5 bases between. Germline assignment: CDR1 LNHDA and CDR2 SQIVND (reference sequence). The CDR3 has 11 amino acids. Worth noting for this clonotype: Its antigen is as yet unknown.

The treatment is: roughly nine-day PBMC culture with coronavirus spike peptide pools or control peptides (ViraFEST assay). Input material: CD4+ T cells from blood, cultured in vitro. V usage is TRBV19 and J usage is TRBJ1-2, with D unclear. The sequence was collected from a human donor who had recovered from COVID-19. For the CDR3, the DNA is TGTGCCAGTAGTAGTGGATATGGCTACACCTTC. Its protein product is CASSSGYGYTF.